Detailed here is one T cell receptor (beta chain). The data were obtained in a study of blood T cell repertoires in COVID-19. Whole-study context: Acute-phase and convalescent COVID-19 samples originated in the United States, Italy and Spain. The analysed material was cDNA or gDNA that came from T cells, B-cell-depleted T cells, or PBMCs.

Authors' methods: Nucleated cell counts were estimated from reference gene primer amplification. The method was immunoSEQ multiplex PCR; TCRdb's version includes in-frame clones alone and lacks a portion of them. That table furnishes V, J and clone size, whereas the DNA furnished D and trimming. The sample includes 150,000 to 200,000 clones, approximately 80% of them seen just once. Followed over time, Seattle patients had been enrolled while infection was active. The CDR3 is 15 residues long. CDR1 SGHTA and CDR2 FQGNSA come from the germline V gene. V lost 3 bases and J 2 bases, leaving 12 bases between the germline ends.

The genes are TRBV7-2 and TRBJ2-3; TRBD2 is a possible D gene (6 bases). The sequence came from a woman aged 80 or over with COVID-19, enrolled during active disease. The sample consisted of peripheral blood. CDR3 nucleotide sequence: TGTGCCAGCAGCTTTAGCGGCGGATCCACAGATACGCAGTATTTT. It translates to CASSFSGGSTDTQYF.